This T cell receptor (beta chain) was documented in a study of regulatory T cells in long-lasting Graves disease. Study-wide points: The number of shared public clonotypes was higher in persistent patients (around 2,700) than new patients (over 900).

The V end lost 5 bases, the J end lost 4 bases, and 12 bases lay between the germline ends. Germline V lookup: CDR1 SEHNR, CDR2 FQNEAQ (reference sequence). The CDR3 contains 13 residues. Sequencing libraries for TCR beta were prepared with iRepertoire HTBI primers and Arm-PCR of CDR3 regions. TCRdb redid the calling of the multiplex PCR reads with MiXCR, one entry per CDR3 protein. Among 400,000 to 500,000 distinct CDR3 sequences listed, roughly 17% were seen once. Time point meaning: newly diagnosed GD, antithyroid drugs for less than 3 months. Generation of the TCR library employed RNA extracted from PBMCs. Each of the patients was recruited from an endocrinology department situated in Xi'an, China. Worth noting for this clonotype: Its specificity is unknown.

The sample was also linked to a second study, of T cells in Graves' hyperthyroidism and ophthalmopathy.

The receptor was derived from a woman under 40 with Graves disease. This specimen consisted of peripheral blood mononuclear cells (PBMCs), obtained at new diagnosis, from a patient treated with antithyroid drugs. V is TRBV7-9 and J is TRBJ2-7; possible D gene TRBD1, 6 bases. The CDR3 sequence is CASSTMDSYEQYF. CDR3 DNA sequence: TGTGCCAGCAGCACCATGGACAGTTACGAGCAGTACTTC.